The sequence of this T cell receptor beta chain was determined in a study of control samples from healthy donors and cancer patients. The repertoire was sequenced with immunoSEQ multiplex PCR; TCRdb's copy has only in-frame clones and lacks some. The data hold tens of thousands of clones, with approximately 90% observed a single time. Deletions cut 6 bases from V and 3 bases from J, with 9 bases between. The CDR3 sequence is 12 residues long. Looked up from germline, CDR1 is LNHDA and CDR2 is SQIVND (reference sequence). The sample was blood. This chain uses TRBV19 with TRBJ2-7, with D hard to call. The TCR was taken from a woman aged 45 to 65 in good health. As DNA, the CDR3 is TGTGCCAGTAGCCAGACGGGCTACGAGCAGTACTTC. As protein: CASSQTGYEQYF. The full variable domain, in which reference TRBV19 and TRBJ2-7 provide the parts outside the CDR3, is DGGITQSPKYLFRKEGQNVTLSCEQNLNHDAMYWYRQDPGQGLRLIYYSQIVNDFQKGDIAEGYSVSREKKESFPLTVTSAQKNPTAFYLCASSQTGYEQYFGPGTRLTVT.